This T cell receptor beta chain stems from a study of blood T cell repertoires in COVID-19. Some clones are missing from TCRdb's copy, which holds only in-frame ones; the method was immunoSEQ multiplex PCR. The profile shows about 170,000 clones, over 70% of them singletons. The V gene's germline CDR1 is MNHEY and CDR2 SVGEGT. The CDR3 is 18 residues long. V lost 6 bases to trimming and J lost 0 bases; unmatched junction nucleotides: 11. Participants had their cohort set by participant-reported clinical history. The sequenced material came from PBMCs or T cells enriched from blood (not recorded which). The TCR was taken from a woman in her forties or fifties in a cohort exposed to, infected with or recovered from COVID-19 (not recorded which). The rearrangement links TRBV6-2 or TRBV6-3 to TRBJ2-6, with 7 bases matching TRBD1. CDR3 residues: CASSRQPGQSSGANVLTF. CDR3 bases: TGTGCCAGCAGCCGCCAACCGGGACAGAGCTCTGGGGCCAACGTCCTGACTTTC.